The 23 T cell receptor beta chains in this list originate from one sample, sequenced in a study of T cell responses to AZD1222 COVID-19 vaccine. Sequencing was performed with immunoSEQ multiplex PCR; in TCRdb, only in-frame clones are kept and a portion is missing. The data hold about 110,000 clones, with about four fifths observed a single time. This specimen was peripheral blood, taken on day 0 of AZD1222 vaccination. These receptors were collected from an adult in good health.

The chain carries TRBV6-2 or TRBV6-3 and TRBJ2-1; D gene uncertain. The CDR3 has 14 amino acids. Germline V gene lookup returns CDR1 MNHEY and CDR2 SVGEGT. The V end was cut by 2 bases, the J end by 7 bases, with 12 bases between. This CDR3 is CASSYHIGLNEQFF. The DNA for the CDR3 is TGTGCCAGCAGTTACCATATCGGCTTGAATGAGCAGTTCTTC.

This chain uses TRBV28 with TRBJ2-3; TRBD1 is a possible D gene (7 bases). CDR1 MDHEN and CDR2 SYDVKM come from the germline V gene. V was clipped by 8 bases and J by 0 bases, with 27 bases between them. The CDR3 is 19 residues long. The CDR3 nucleotides are TGTGCCAGCCTGACTATGGGGGGACAGATCCTATCTAGCACAGATACGCAGTATTTT. It yields the protein CASLTMGGQILSSTDTQYF.

The chain employs TRBV4-1 and TRBJ1-3; D perhaps matches TRBD1 (5 bases). Germline V gives CDR1 MGHRA, CDR2 YSYEKL. Trimming left V 3 bases short and J 0 bases short, with 18 bases between. The CDR3 consists of 18 residues. Written as DNA, the CDR3 is TGCGCCAGCAGCCAGGGGGGAGACCGGGGAGGCTCTGGAAACACCATATATTTT. Translation: CASSQGGDRGGSGNTIYF.

The chain combines TRBV24-1 with TRBJ1-1, with D possibly TRBD1 on 6 matching bases. The germline CDR1 and CDR2 sequences are KGHDR and SFDVKD. There are 14 residues in the CDR3. V lost 7 bases and J lost 0, with 11 bases in between. The CDR3 DNA reads TGTGCCACCAGCACAGGGTCCATGAACACTGAAGCTTTCTTT. This gives the protein CATSTGSMNTEAFF.

The chain is built from TRBV5-1 and TRBJ2-1, with D possibly matching TRBD2 (5 bases). This CDR3 has 14 residues. Germline V gene sequence: CDR1 SGHRS, CDR2 YFSETQ. V lost 0 bases to trimming and J lost 3 bases, with 7 bases between them. CDR3 sequence: CASSLARDYNEQFF. The CDR3 DNA sequence: TGCGCCAGCAGCTTGGCGAGGGACTACAATGAGCAGTTCTTC.

CDR3 bases: TGTGCCAGCAGCCCAACCCGGGACAGGGGGTACTTC. It translates to CASSPTRDRGYF. This chain connects TRBV2 to TRBJ2-5; 10 positions match TRBD1. The CDR3 contains 12 residues. The V and J ends lost 6 bases and 13 bases, in that order; junction bases with no gene match: 8. Germline V gene lookup returns CDR1 SNHLY and CDR2 FYNNEI.

The rearrangement joins TRBV20-1 to TRBJ1-6, with D hard to call. The CDR3 covers 15 residues. The V end lost 3 bases, the J end lost 10 bases, and 19 bases lay between the germline ends. From germline, CDR1 is DFQATT and CDR2 SNEGSKA (reference sequence). The CDR3: CSASAAKPVVSPLHF. For the CDR3, the DNA is TGCAGTGCTAGTGCCGCTAAGCCGGTAGTCTCACCCCTCCACTTT.

J is TRBJ1-4 and V is TRBV7-9; tentatively, D is TRBD1 (5 bases). This CDR3 has 14 residues. The V gene's germline CDR1 is SEHNR and CDR2 FQNEAQ (reference sequence). Trimming pared 4 bases from V and 5 bases from J, leaving 11 bases between. The CDR3 nucleotides are TGTGCCAGCAGCTGGCCGGGACGAAATGAAAAACTGTTTTTT. Its translation is CASSWPGRNEKLFF.

This sequence joins TRBV2 and TRBJ1-2; 10 bases are shared with TRBD1. Germline CDR1 SNHLY, CDR2 FYNNEI. J was trimmed by 6 bases and V by 6 bases; bases with no gene match: 7. There are 14 residues in the CDR3. CDR3 sequence (DNA): TGTGCCAGCAGCCCCGGGACAGGGGATAATGGCTACACCTTC. It encodes CASSPGTGDNGYTF.

The chain is built from TRBV4-3 and TRBJ2-7; TRBD2 might be the D (6 bases). V lost 0 bases, J lost 5 bases, and 23 bases lay in between. The CDR3 spans 18 residues. CDR1 is LGHNA and CDR2 is YSLEER in the germline V gene. The CDR3 sequence: CASSQDFGFAGRRNEQYF. In nucleotides, the CDR3 is TGCGCCAGCAGCCAAGATTTCGGGTTTGCAGGGAGGAGGAACGAGCAGTACTTC.

This clone has more than one count but fewer than ten. J is TRBJ2-7 and V is TRBV6-5; either TRBD1 or TRBD2 may fit D (5 bases each). Trimming stripped 3 bases from V and 4 bases from J, with 16 bases between. The CDR3 spans 15 residues. Germline CDR1 and CDR2: MNHEY and SVGAGI. The CDR3 DNA sequence: TGTGCCAGCAGTTATAACCGGGGCCCCGGATACGAGCAGTACTTC. This sequence encodes CASSYNRGPGYEQYF.

V gene TRBV9 combines with J gene TRBJ2-7; TRBD1 aligns across 9 bases. CDR1 and CDR2 (germline): SGDLS, YYNGEE. The CDR3 is 15 amino acids. V shed 0 bases, J shed 4 bases, and the junction held 5 bases outside the gene matches. CDR3 coding DNA: TGTGCCAGCAGCGTAGGGGACAGGGATAATTACGAGCAGTACTTC. Translating gives CASSVGDRDNYEQYF.

A few counts support this clone. This chain connects TRBV18 to TRBJ2-7; the match to TRBD1 covers 7 bases. This CDR3 region has 14 residues. The trim removed 5 bases at V and 4 bases at J, leaving 8 bases unmatched. In germline, CDR1 is KGHSH, CDR2 LQKENI. Here the CDR3 DNA reads TGTGCCAGCTCAATCGTAGGACAGGCGTACGAGCAGTACTTC. This gives the protein CASSIVGQAYEQYF.

This clone appeared a single time. The V gene is TRBV24-1, the J gene TRBJ2-2, with D tentatively TRBD2 (6 bases). This CDR3 contains 14 residues. Trimming shortened V by 9 bases and J by 1 base, and 11 bases separated the two germline ends. Per germline, CDR1 KGHDR and CDR2 SFDVKD. CDR3 DNA: TGTGCCACCGCGGGACCCGAGAACACCGGGGAGCTGTTTTTT. Residues: CATAGPENTGELFF.

A single count supports this clone. The chain uses TRBV7-9 and TRBJ2-5; unclear D gene. Deletions cut 1 base from V and 1 base from J, with 10 bases between. The germline CDR1 and CDR2 sequences are SEHNR and FQNEAQ (reference sequence). The CDR3 has 15 residues. The CDR3 sequence is CASSLVPSAQETQYF. Here the CDR3 DNA reads TGTGCCAGCAGCTTAGTTCCGAGCGCCCAAGAGACCCAGTACTTC.

The chain is built from TRBV2 and TRBJ2-7, with D unclear. With 2 bases removed from V and 2 bases from J, the gap between germline ends came to 10 bases. The germline V gene encodes CDR1 SNHLY and CDR2 FYNNEI. This CDR3 region has 14 residues. CDR3 nucleotide sequence: TGTGCCAGCAGTGAAAGGGTCGGACCCTACGAGCAGTACTTC. It encodes CASSERVGPYEQYF.

The chain combines TRBV7-2 with TRBJ1-2, with 10 nucleotides matching TRBD1. This CDR3 has 13 residues. The V gene's germline CDR1 is SGHTA and CDR2 FQGNSA. Unmatched junction bases numbered 1, after V lost 3 bases and J lost 6 bases. The CDR3 sequence is CASSFDRGHGYTF. CDR3 bases: TGTGCCAGCAGCTTCGACAGGGGGCATGGCTACACCTTC.

This clone was picked up a small number of times. The CDR3 region is CASSTLGTGGYGYTF. The CDR3 DNA reads TGTGCCAGTAGTACCCTGGGGACAGGGGGCTATGGCTACACCTTC. The V gene is TRBV19, the J gene TRBJ1-2; 11 positions agree with TRBD1. CDR1 is LNHDA, CDR2 SQIVND, per germline (reference sequence). The CDR3 extends over 15 amino acids. Trimming cost V 4 bases and J 4 bases; bases outside gene matches: 5.

The chain carries TRBV3-1 (or the pseudogene TRBV3-2) and TRBJ1-5, with D hard to call. This CDR3 contains 14 residues. From germline, CDR1 is LGHDT and CDR2 YNNKEL (reference sequence). Trimming took 2 bases from V and 0 from J, leaving 5 bases between them. CDR3 sequence reads: CASSQSYSNQPQHF. The CDR3 bases are TGTGCCAGCAGCCAATCCTATAGCAATCAGCCCCAGCATTTT.

This clone was seen just once. The gene calls are TRBV7-2 and TRBJ2-2; 11 bases agree with TRBD2. Germline CDR1 reads SGHTA; CDR2 reads FQGNSA. Trimming cost V 5 bases and J 8 bases; bases outside gene matches: 10. This CDR3 has 16 residues. The CDR3 DNA reads TGTGCCAGCAGCCCTACTAGCGGGGGTCTAGGAGGGGAGCTGTTTTTT. It yields the protein CASSPTSGGLGGELFF.

This clone was observed a few times. V usage is TRBV6-6 and J usage is TRBJ2-7; no clear D. The CDR3 has 12 residues. From germline, CDR1 is MNHNY and CDR2 SVGAGI (reference sequence). Trimming took off 7 bases at V and 3 bases at J, with 10 bases between the two ends. In DNA form, the CDR3 reads TGTGCCAGCAAATCCGGGCGCTACGAGCAGTACTTC. It translates to CASKSGRYEQYF.

The chain combines TRBV28 with TRBJ1-2, with D uncertain. Trimming took off 3 bases at V and 7 bases at J, with 9 bases between the two ends. The germline CDR1 and CDR2 sequences are MDHEN and SYDVKM. There are 12 residues in the CDR3. The CDR3 nucleotides read TGTGCCAGCAGTTTCAGGAGGGCTGGCTACACCTTC. Residues: CASSFRRAGYTF.

CDR3 sequence reads: CATQESSYNSPLHF. The CDR3 DNA reads TGTGCCACCCAAGAGAGCTCCTATAATTCACCCCTCCACTTT. The chain carries TRBV7-8 and TRBJ1-6; no clear D. Germline V lookup: CDR1 SGHVS, CDR2 FQNEAQ. Trimming removed 10 bases from V and 0 bases from J, with 10 bases in between. CDR3 length equals 14 residues.